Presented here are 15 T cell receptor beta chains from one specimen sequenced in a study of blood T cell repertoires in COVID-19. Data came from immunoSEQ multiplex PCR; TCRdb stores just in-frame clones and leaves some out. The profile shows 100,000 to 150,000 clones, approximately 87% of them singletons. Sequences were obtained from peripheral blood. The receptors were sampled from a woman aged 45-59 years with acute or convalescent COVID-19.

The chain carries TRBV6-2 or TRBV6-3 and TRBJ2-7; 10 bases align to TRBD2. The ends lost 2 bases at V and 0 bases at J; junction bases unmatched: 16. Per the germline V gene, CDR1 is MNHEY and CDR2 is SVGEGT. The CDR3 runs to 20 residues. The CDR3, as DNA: TGTGCCAGCAGTTACCCGGTCAGAAGTAGCGGGAGGCTTGGCTCCTACGAGCAGTACTTC. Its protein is CASSYPVRSSGRLGSYEQYF.

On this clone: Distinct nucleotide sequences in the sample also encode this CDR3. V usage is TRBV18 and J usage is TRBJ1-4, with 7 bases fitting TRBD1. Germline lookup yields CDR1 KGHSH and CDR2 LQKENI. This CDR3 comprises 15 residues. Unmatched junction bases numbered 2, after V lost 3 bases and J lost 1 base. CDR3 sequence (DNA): TGTGCCAGCTCACCCAGACAGGGAACTAATGAAAAACTGTTTTTT. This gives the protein CASSPRQGTNEKLFF. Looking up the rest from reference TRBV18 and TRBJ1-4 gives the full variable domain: NAGVMQNPRHLVRRRGQEARLRCSPMKGHSHVYWYRQLPEEGLKFMVYLQKENIIDESGMPKERFSAEFPKEGPSILRIQQVVRGDSAAYFCASSPRQGTNEKLFFGSGTQLSVL.

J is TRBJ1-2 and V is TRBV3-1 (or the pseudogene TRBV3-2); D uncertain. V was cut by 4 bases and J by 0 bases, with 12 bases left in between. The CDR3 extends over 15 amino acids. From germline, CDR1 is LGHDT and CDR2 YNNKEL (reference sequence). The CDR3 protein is CASSPSFATNYGYTF. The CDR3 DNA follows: TGTGCCAGCAGCCCGAGTTTCGCAACTAACTATGGCTACACCTTC.

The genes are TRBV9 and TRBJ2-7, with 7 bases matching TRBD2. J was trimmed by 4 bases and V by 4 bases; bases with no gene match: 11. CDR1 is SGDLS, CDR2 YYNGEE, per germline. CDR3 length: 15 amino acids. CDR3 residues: CASSPIAGPLYEQYF. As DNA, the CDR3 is TGTGCCAGCAGCCCCATAGCGGGCCCCCTATACGAGCAGTACTTC.

The DNA for the CDR3 is TGCGCCAGCAGCTCATTAAGTGAACTCCCAGATACGCAGTATTTT. The encoded protein is CASSSLSELPDTQYF. This chain links TRBV5-1 with TRBJ2-3, with D uncertain. Trimming removed 3 bases at V and 4 bases at J, with 15 bases between. The germline CDR1 and CDR2 sequences are SGHRS and YFSETQ. CDR3 size: 15 residues.

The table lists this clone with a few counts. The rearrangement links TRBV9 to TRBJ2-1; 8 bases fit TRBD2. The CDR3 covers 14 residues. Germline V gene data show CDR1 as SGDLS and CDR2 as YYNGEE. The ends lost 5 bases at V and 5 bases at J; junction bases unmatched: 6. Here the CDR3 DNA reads TGTGCCAGCAGTTATAGCGGGGCTCACAATGAGCAGTTCTTC. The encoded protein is CASSYSGAHNEQFF.

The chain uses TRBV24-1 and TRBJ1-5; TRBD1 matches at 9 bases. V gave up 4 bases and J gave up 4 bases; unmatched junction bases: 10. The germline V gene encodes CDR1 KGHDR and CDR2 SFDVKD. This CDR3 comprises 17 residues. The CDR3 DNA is TGTGCCACCAGTGACCATACACAGGGGGCCCTAAATCAGCCCCAGCATTTT. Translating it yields CATSDHTQGALNQPQHF.

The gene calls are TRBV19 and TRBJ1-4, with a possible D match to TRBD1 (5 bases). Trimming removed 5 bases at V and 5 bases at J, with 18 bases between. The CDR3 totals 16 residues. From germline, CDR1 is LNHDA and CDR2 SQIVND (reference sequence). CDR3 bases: TGTGCCAGTAGTGGCCCCCGGGGGACGGCAAATGAAAAACTGTTTTTT. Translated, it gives CASSGPRGTANEKLFF.

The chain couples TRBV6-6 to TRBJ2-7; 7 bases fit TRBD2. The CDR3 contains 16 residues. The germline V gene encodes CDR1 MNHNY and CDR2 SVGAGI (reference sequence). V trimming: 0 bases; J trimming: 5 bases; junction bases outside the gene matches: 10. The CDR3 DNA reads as TGTGCCAGCAGTTACTCGTCCCAGCGGGAATGGGACGAGCAGTACTTC. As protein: CASSYSSQREWDEQYF.

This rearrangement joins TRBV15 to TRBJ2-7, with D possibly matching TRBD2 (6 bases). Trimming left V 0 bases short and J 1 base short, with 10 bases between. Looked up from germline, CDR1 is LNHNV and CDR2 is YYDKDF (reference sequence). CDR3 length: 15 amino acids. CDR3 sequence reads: CATSRDGGKSYEQYF. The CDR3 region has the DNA TGTGCCACCAGCAGAGACGGCGGGAAGTCCTACGAGCAGTACTTC. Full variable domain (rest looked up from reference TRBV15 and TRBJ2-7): DAMVIQNPRYQVTQFGKPVTLSCSQTLNHNVMYWYQQKSSQAPKLLFHYYDKDFNNEADTPDNFQSRRPNTSFCFLDIRSPGLGDTAMYLCATSRDGGKSYEQYFGPGTRLTVT.

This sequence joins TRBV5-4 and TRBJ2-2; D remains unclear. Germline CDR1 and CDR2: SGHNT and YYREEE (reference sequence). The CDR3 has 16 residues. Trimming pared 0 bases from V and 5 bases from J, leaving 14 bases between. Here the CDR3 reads CASSLEAGRRTGELFF. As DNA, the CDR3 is TGTGCCAGCAGCTTGGAGGCAGGCCGTCGAACCGGGGAGCTGTTTTTT.

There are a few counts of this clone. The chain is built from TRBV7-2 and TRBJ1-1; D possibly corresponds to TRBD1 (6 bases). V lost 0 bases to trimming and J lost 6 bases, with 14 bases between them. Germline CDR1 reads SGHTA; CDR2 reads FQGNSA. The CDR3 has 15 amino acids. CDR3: CASSLAFRGEAEAFF. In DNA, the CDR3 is TGTGCCAGCAGCTTAGCGTTCAGGGGTGAGGCTGAAGCTTTCTTT.

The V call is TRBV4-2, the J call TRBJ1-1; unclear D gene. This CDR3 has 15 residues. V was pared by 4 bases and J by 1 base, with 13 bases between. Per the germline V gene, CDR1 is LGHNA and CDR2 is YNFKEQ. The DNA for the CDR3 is TGTGCCAGCAGCCCCTTCGCGGGGTCGAACACTGAAGCTTTCTTT. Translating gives CASSPFAGSNTEAFF.

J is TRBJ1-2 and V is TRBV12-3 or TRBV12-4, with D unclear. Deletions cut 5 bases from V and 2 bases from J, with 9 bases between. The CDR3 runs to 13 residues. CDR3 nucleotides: TGTGCCAGCAGTCCGCCTGAGAACTATGGCTACACCTTC. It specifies CASSPPENYGYTF.

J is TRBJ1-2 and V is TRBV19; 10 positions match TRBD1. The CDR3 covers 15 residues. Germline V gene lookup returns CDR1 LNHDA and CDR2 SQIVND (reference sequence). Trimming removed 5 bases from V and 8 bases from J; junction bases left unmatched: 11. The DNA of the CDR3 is TGTGCCAGTAGTCTTACCCCGACAGGGGGCAGAGGCTACACCTTC. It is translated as CASSLTPTGGRGYTF.